The present entry profiles one T cell receptor (beta chain) with its context. The CDR3 is 15 residues long. Germline CDR1 and CDR2: SEHNR and FQNEAQ (reference sequence). Trimming removed 1 base from V and 0 bases from J, with 8 bases in between. These data are taken from a study of blood T cell repertoires in COVID-19. Two negative PCRs, clearance, or symptom resolution had been documented for recovered Cohort 3 donors. Assay: immunoSEQ multiplex PCR; the TCRdb copy retains only in-frame clones and omits some. The table includes a few hundred thousand clones, roughly 87% detected once. The V gene is TRBV7-9, the J gene TRBJ2-3, with a weak D call TRBD1 (6 bases). Sequenced input: PBMCs or T cells enriched from blood (not recorded which). The source of this sequence is a woman in her forties or fifties who had recovered from COVID-19. The CDR3, as DNA: TGTGCCAGCAGCTTAGTAGGACAGAGCACAGATACGCAGTATTTT. It encodes CASSLVGQSTDTQYF.